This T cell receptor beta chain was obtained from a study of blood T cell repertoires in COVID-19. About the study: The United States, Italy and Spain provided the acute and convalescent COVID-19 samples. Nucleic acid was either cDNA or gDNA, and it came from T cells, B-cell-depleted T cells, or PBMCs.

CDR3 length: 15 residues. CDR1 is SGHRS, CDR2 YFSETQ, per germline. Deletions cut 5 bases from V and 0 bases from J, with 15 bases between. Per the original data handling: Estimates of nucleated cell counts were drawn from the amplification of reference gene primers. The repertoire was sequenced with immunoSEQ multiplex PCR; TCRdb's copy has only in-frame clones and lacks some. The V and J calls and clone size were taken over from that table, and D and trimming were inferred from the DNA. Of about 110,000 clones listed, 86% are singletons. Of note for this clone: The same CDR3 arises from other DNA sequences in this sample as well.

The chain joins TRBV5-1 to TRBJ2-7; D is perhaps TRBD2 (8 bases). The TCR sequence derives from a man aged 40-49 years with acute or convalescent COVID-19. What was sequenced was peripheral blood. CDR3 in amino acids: CASRQGLAGSYEQYF. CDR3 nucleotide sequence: TGCGCCAGCAGACAGGGGCTAGCGGGCTCCTACGAGCAGTACTTC.